The 13 T cell receptor beta chains in this list originate from one sample, sequenced in a study of T cell clonality in common variable immunodeficiency. Method: immunoSEQ multiplex PCR; TCRdb's copy keeps in-frame clones and lacks some. The sample has some 9,700 clones, none seen only once. Study results and limitations: In common variable immunodeficiency, TCR beta chains reportedly carried fewer deletions and N-nucleotide insertions.

Antigens for these TCRs are unknown. Sequenced: peripheral blood mononuclear cells. These receptor sequences come from a human donor with common variable immunodeficiency.

At least ten counts were recorded for this clone. The DNA read from the CDR3 is TGTGCCAGTAGTATGACGGGACAGCCTTACGGTGGC. Protein sequence: CASSMTGQPYGG. The whole CDR3 protein is CASSMTGQPYGGYTF. This chain joins TRBV19 and TRBJ1-2; 7 bases align to TRBD1. The read ends 3 residues early relative to the CDR3; the germline J gene fills the gap. With V trimmed by 3 bases and J by 7 bases, 11 bases remained unmatched. Germline V lookup: CDR1 LNHDA, CDR2 SQIVND (reference sequence). This CDR3 is built from 15 residues. Drawing the rest from reference TRBV19 and TRBJ1-2, the complete variable domain is DGGITQSPKYLFRKEGQNVTLSCEQNLNHDAMYWYRQDPGQGLRLIYYSQIVNDFQKGDIAEGYSVSREKKESFPLTVTSAQKNPTAFYLCASSMTGQPYGGYTFGSGTRLTVV.

At least ten counts were recorded for this clone. The observed sequence ends 3 residues before the CDR3 terminus, with the missing tail filled in from the germline J gene. The chain is built from TRBV5-1 and TRBJ1-5; D remains ambiguous. Germline CDR1 is SGHRS and CDR2 is YFSETQ. The length of the CDR3 is 13 residues. Trimming left V 0 bases short and J 6 bases short, with 7 bases between. CDR3 in amino acids: CASSLVIGQPQHF. CDR3 bases read: TGCGCCAGCAGCTTGGTTATCGGTCAGCCC.

This clone was found a few times. The missing CDR3 end, 3 residues past where the read stops, is filled in from the germline J gene. The chain links TRBV30 to TRBJ1-6, with D possibly matching TRBD1 (5 bases). This CDR3 region has 14 residues. Germline V lookup: CDR1 GTSNPN, CDR2 SVGIG (reference sequence). V was pared by 0 bases and J by 7 bases, with 10 bases between. The CDR3 bases that were read are TGTGCCTGGAGTGTACGGGGGAAGAATTCACCC. Translation gives CAWSVRGKNSP. The complete CDR3 protein is CAWSVRGKNSPLHF.

There are many counts of this clone. The CDR3 extends 3 residues past the end of the read, so its final part is completed from the germline J gene. V usage is TRBV19 and J usage is TRBJ2-2; possibly TRBD1 for D (5 bases). CDR1 and CDR2 from the germline V gene are LNHDA and SQIVND (reference sequence). V was shortened by 6 bases and J by 1 base, with 6 bases between the two germline ends. This CDR3 region has 13 residues. CDR3 protein: CASSDRNTGELFF. Partial CDR3 DNA: TGTGCCAGTAGCGACAGGAACACCGGGGAG. The whole variable domain, filled in from reference TRBV19 and TRBJ2-2, reads DGGITQSPKYLFRKEGQNVTLSCEQNLNHDAMYWYRQDPGQGLRLIYYSQIVNDFQKGDIAEGYSVSREKKESFPLTVTSAQKNPTAFYLCASSDRNTGELFFGEGSRLTVL.

This clone has ten or more counts. The sequenced fragment ends 3 residues before the CDR3 boundary, so the rest is inferred from the germline J gene. The chain combines TRBV2 with TRBJ2-7, with 7 bases matching TRBD1. With 8 bases clipped from V and 0 bases from J, the junction kept 7 bases outside the gene matches. The CDR3 is made up of 14 amino acids. CDR1 is SNHLY and CDR2 is FYNNEI in the germline V gene. CDR3 sequence reads: CASVAGTVSYEQYF. CDR3 DNA, as far as it was read: TGTGCCAGCGTCGCCGGGACAGTCTCCTACGAG.

This clone was seen many times. The read terminates 3 residues ahead of where the CDR3 ends, so the germline J gene completes it. J is TRBJ2-2 and V is TRBV5-1; 9 bases line up with TRBD1. The CDR3 is made up of 16 amino acids. V shed 3 bases, J shed 0 bases, and the junction held 3 bases outside the gene matches. Germline values: CDR1 SGHRS, CDR2 YFSETQ. Incomplete CDR3 DNA: TGCGCCAGCAGCTGGCGGACAGGGGCGAACACCGGGGAG. Translation gives CASSWRTGANTGE. The entire CDR3 sequence reads CASSWRTGANTGELFF.

Regarding this clone: The observed sequence ends 3 residues before the CDR3 terminus, with the missing tail filled in from the germline J gene. The rearrangement uses TRBV5-1 and TRBJ2-1; D is perhaps TRBD1 (6 bases). CDR1 is SGHRS, CDR2 YFSETQ, per germline. CDR3 length: 15 amino acids. V shed 3 bases and J shed 2 bases, with 12 bases lying between them. CDR3 DNA, as far as it was read: TGCGCCAGCAGCTCCGGGACATGGACCTACAATGAG. Protein: CASSSGTWTYNE. From start to end, the CDR3 is CASSSGTWTYNEQFF.

This clone was seen many times. The read gets to within 3 residues of the CDR3 end, and the germline J gene fills in the rest. The chain links TRBV5-6 to TRBJ2-5, with TRBD1 matching 7 bases. In germline, CDR1 is SGHDT, CDR2 YYEEEE. Losses at the gene ends were 4 bases for V and 2 bases for J; bases not matched to a gene: 5. The CDR3 is 14 amino acids. CDR3 loop: CASSRGQVQETQYF. CDR3 DNA (partial): TGTGCCAGCAGCCGTGGACAGGTACAAGAGACC.

The sample holds many counts of this clone. The covered CDR3 bases are TGCGCCAGCAGCCAGGACACTCACCCCTACAATGAG. It codes for CASSQDTHPYNE. The CDR3, in full, reads CASSQDTHPYNEQFF. V usage is TRBV5-1 and J usage is TRBJ2-1, with D tentatively TRBD1 (5 bases). Read sequence stops 3 residues before the CDR3 end, and the germline J gene provides the missing end. The CDR3 consists of 15 residues. V dropped 4 bases and J dropped 2 bases, with 13 bases sitting between them. Germline V gene lookup returns CDR1 SGHRS and CDR2 YFSETQ.

This clone was seen more than once but under ten times. The read is 3 residues too short to cover the CDR3 end, so that end is filled in from the germline J gene. The gene calls are TRBV20-1 and TRBJ1-1, with TRBD1 as a possible D gene (6 bases). CDR1 is DFQATT and CDR2 is SNEGSKA in the germline V gene (reference sequence). This CDR3 region has 12 residues. Trimming took off 5 bases at V and 6 bases at J, with 13 bases between the two ends. CDR3: CSASQGDAEAFF. CDR3 DNA, as far as it was read: TGCAGTGCTTCACAGGGAGATGCTGAA.

In this sample, this clone turned up many times. The CDR3 goes on 3 residues after the read ends, and that part is filled in from the germline J gene. V gene TRBV28 combines with J gene TRBJ2-7; D gene uncertain. The V end was cut by 3 bases, the J end by 2 bases, with 8 bases between. Per the germline V gene, CDR1 is MDHEN and CDR2 is SYDVKM. This CDR3 region has 13 residues. The CDR3 DNA, read in part, is TGTGCCAGCAGTTTGAAGGGCCCCTACGAG. Translated, it gives CASSLKGPYE. The CDR3, in full, reads CASSLKGPYEQYF.

This clone was seen at least ten times. The CDR3 end is not reached by the read, which stops 3 residues before it; the germline J gene fills it in. J is TRBJ2-5 and V is TRBV7-2, with D possibly matching TRBD1 (6 bases). CDR1 and CDR2 (germline): SGHTA, FQGNSA. V was pared by 4 bases and J by 5 bases, with 11 bases between. The CDR3 covers 13 residues. The CDR3 reads CASSSQGRETQYF. CDR3 bases read: TGTGCCAGCAGCTCTCAGGGGCGGGAGACC.

In regard to this clone: The sequenced fragment ends 3 residues before the CDR3 boundary, so the rest is inferred from the germline J gene. The V gene is TRBV5-1, the J gene TRBJ2-1, with 10 bases identical to TRBD2. Germline V gene lookup returns CDR1 SGHRS and CDR2 YFSETQ. After removal of 2 bases from V and 8 bases from J, the junction contained 16 bases not matched to a gene. The CDR3 length is 18 residues. The DNA read from the CDR3 is TGCGCCAGCAGCTTAGCTAGCGGGAGTTACTATTCCAAGGATGAG. Translated: CASSLASGSYYSKDE. The whole CDR3 sequence reads CASSLASGSYYSKDEQFF.